This T cell receptor (beta chain) was sequenced in a study of shared clonotypes between healthy human individuals. General observations from the study: Estimated clonotype richness was generally higher in naive than memory subsets.

Terminally differentiated effector memory CD45RA+ cells were left out of the naive CD8 fraction, which was CD45RO-negative and positively selected for CCR7. Per the germline V gene, CDR1 is MRHNA and CDR2 is SNTAGT. Between the trimmed V and J ends, which lost 0 bases and 5 bases, there was a span of 8 bases. The CDR3 has 13 residues. Concerning this clone itself: The antigen is not known.

Repertoires were generated with immunoSEQ multiplex PCR, while TCRdb's copy carries only in-frame clones and drops some. The sample holds about 2.1 million clones; over 85% are singletons and the top ten take around 1.7%. Specimen: naive CD8+ T cells from PBMCs. This TCR derives from a man aged 18 to 35 in good health. Some clones in this sample may be carry-over from other donors' samples. The J gene is TRBJ2-7, the V gene TRBV6-4; perhaps TRBD2 as D (5 bases). The CDR3 region is CASSDSIGDEQYF. For the CDR3, the DNA is TGTGCCAGCAGTGACTCGATCGGGGACGAGCAGTACTTC.